This TCR beta chain was obtained from a study of CD8+ T cells in alopecia areata. Extraction and reverse transcription of RNA yielded cDNA as the sequencing template. Only in-frame clones appear in the TCRdb table, and some are missing; sequencing was by immunoSEQ multiplex PCR. The sample consists of some 120,000 clones, around three fifths of them appearing once. Unmatched junction bases numbered 7, after V lost 3 bases and J lost 4 bases. CDR1 and CDR2 from the germline V gene are SGHTA and FQGNSA. This CDR3 is 15 amino acids long. Individuals with alopecia areata gave both lesional scalp punch biopsies and peripheral blood for collection.

The chain recombines TRBV7-2 with TRBJ1-2, with 8 nucleotides matching TRBD1. The source material was CD4+ T cells sorted from blood, sampled at week 0. The clonotype originates from a human donor with alopecia areata. The CDR3 region is CASSFSGGGIYGYTF. CDR3 coding DNA: TGTGCCAGCAGCTTTTCAGGGGGCGGGATCTATGGCTACACCTTC.